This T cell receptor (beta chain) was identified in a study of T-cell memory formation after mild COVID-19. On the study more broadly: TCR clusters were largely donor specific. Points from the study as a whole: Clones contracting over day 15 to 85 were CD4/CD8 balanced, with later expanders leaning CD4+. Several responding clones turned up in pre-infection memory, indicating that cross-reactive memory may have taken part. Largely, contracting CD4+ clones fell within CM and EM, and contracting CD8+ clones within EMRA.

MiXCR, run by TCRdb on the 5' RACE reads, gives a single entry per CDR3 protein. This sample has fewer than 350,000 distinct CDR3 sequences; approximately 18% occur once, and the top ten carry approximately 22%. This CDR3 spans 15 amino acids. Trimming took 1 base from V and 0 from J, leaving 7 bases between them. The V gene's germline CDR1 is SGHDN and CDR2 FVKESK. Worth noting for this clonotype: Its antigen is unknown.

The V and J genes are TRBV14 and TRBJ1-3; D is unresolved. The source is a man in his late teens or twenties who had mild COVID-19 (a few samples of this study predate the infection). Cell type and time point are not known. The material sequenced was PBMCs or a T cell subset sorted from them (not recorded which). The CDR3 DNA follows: TGTGCCAGCAGCCAAGGAGCAAGCTCTGGAAACACCATATATTTT. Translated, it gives CASSQGASSGNTIYF.